The TCR beta chain described here comes from a study of T cells in Graves' hyperthyroidism and ophthalmopathy. As for the study in general: Peripheral blood specimens were obtained at initial diagnosis, prior to any treatment.

This clonotype was found a few times. Its antigen is not identified. Germline loops: CDR1 MDHEN, CDR2 SYDVKM. J gave up 6 bases and V 6 bases, and 10 bases lay outside the gene matches. The CDR3 has 14 residues. Regarding the study as a whole: For ophthalmopathy, model prediction preceded onset by a median about 6 months. In the blood, most expanded thyroid clonotypes above 0.001 appeared as well.

The study defined stable Graves' hyperthyroidism as no ophthalmopathy progression within 18 months. Regions amplified from RNA transcripts were the TCR beta CDR3 regions. Carried out on the TCR CDR3, a first-round RT-PCR used the HTBI primer set. Using its own MiXCR run on the multiplex PCR reads, TCRdb lists one record per CDR3 protein. The sample has 600,000 to 800,000 distinct CDR3 sequences; roughly a third are singletons. Sequenced material: blood. J is TRBJ2-5 and V is TRBV28; 7 bases align to TRBD2. The TCR sequence derives from a woman in her thirties or forties with Graves' hyperthyroidism. CDR3 nucleotides: TGTGCCAGCAGCCTCGACCCGGGACTACAGACCCAGTACTTC. Its translation: CASSLDPGLQTQYF.